The sample holds one count of the clone carrying this T cell receptor beta chain. TCRdb's table, derived via immunoSEQ multiplex PCR, lists solely in-frame clones and lacks some. The sample lists about 74,000 clones, 80% to 90% occurring once. These data originate in a study of blood T cell repertoires in COVID-19. Study information: Sources were T cells, B-cell-depleted T cells, or PBMCs; the material itself was cDNA or gDNA.

V dropped 2 bases and J dropped 5; count of bases not matched to a gene: 11. The CDR3 totals 16 residues. The germline V gene has CDR1 MDHEN and CDR2 SYDVKM. Source material: peripheral blood. The chain combines TRBV28 with TRBJ2-5, with 7 bases lining up with TRBD2. This TCR was recovered from a man aged 65 to 79 with acute or convalescent COVID-19. The CDR3: CASSLGGGLGGETQYF. CDR3 bases: TGTGCCAGCAGTTTAGGGGGAGGGCTAGGTGGCGAGACCCAGTACTTC.